This T cell receptor (beta chain) was captured in a study of beta chain features in type 1 diabetes. Only a few counts were recorded for this clone. The antigen remains unidentified. Study-level points and caveats: Fewer insertions but more deletions were seen at VDJ junctions in type 1 diabetes patients.

The CDR3 length is 14 residues. Germline V lookup: CDR1 MNHEY, CDR2 SVGAGI. The study reverse transcribed the entire isolated RNA, so it sequenced expressed TCRB transcripts. Libraries were prepared by immunoSEQ multiplex PCR; TCRdb keeps only in-frame clonotypes and omits some of them. The table has over 700,000 clones, 15% to 20% seen once. This receptor was obtained from a woman younger than 30 in good health. Material for sequencing was naive CD4+ T cells from blood. The chain has TRBV6-5 and TRBJ2-5; possible D gene TRBD1, 6 bases. The assigned J gene may be wrong: the sequence end matches TRBJ2-7 better. The CDR3 sequence is CASRGTRGPYEQYF. The CDR3 region has the DNA TGTGCCAGCAGAGGGACCAGGGGCCCCTACGAGCAGTACTTC.